The present TCR beta chain was sequenced within a study of blood T cell repertoires in COVID-19. About the study: Some COVID-19 samples were acute and others convalescent; all came from the United States, Italy and Spain.

CDR3 length: 14 residues. Germline V CDR1 and CDR2: SEHNR, FQNEAQ (reference sequence). The V gene end was trimmed by 5 bases and the J gene end by 7 bases; junction bases not matched to a gene: 9. Clones were sequenced by immunoSEQ multiplex PCR, and TCRdb holds only the in-frame ones, with some missing. This table holds 100,000 to 150,000 clones, about four fifths found once. The clonotype was recovered from a woman in her sixties with acute or convalescent COVID-19. The chain employs TRBV7-9 and TRBJ1-2; the match to TRBD1 covers 8 bases. Sequencing was carried out using peripheral blood. The CDR3, as DNA: TGTGCCAGCAGCCCAACCGGACAGGGTGGTGGCTACACCTTC. Protein: CASSPTGQGGGYTF.